This TCR beta chain appears in the sequencing data of a study of siplizumab effects on memory and regulatory T cells. Findings and caveats of the study: Roughly 75-95% of proliferating CD4+ or CD8+ clones lacked an assignable naive or memory phenotype.

Per individual sample, 9.9 x 10^4 or so TCR templates were assayed. Measured with immunoSEQ multiplex PCR; TCRdb has only the in-frame clones, and not every one. There are about 98,000 clones in the sample; 92% occur only once, and roughly 1.1% lies in the top ten. V was trimmed by 7 bases and J by 8 bases, leaving 9 bases between them. This CDR3 is 10 amino acids long. Per germline, CDR1 SQVTM and CDR2 ANQGSEA. A note on this clone: Its antigen is still unknown.

The chain employs TRBV29-1 and TRBJ2-1; D not resolved. Sequencing used CD4+ T cells sorted from blood. The source of this sequence is a human donor in good health. The CDR3 nucleotides read TGCAGCGCTTGCAACGATGAGCAGTTCTTC. Amino acid sequence: CSACNDEQFF.